This section outlines one TCR beta chain sequence together with its context. This entry comes from a study of blood T cell repertoires in COVID-19. Germline values: CDR1 MNHEY, CDR2 SVGEGT. This CDR3 has 15 residues. V gave up 0 bases and J gave up 4 bases, with 12 bases separating them. The table came from immunoSEQ multiplex PCR; TCRdb's copy has only in-frame clones and leaves some out. Here the sample spans over 200,000 clones, approximately 83% being singletons. This clonotype was sampled from a middle-aged man with active or convalescent COVID-19. Sample: peripheral blood. V and J are TRBV6-2 or TRBV6-3 and TRBJ1-1, with D perhaps TRBD1 (6 bases). CDR3: CASSYSRGTGTEAFF. DNA of the CDR3: TGTGCCAGCAGTTACTCGAGGGGGACGGGCACTGAAGCTTTCTTT.